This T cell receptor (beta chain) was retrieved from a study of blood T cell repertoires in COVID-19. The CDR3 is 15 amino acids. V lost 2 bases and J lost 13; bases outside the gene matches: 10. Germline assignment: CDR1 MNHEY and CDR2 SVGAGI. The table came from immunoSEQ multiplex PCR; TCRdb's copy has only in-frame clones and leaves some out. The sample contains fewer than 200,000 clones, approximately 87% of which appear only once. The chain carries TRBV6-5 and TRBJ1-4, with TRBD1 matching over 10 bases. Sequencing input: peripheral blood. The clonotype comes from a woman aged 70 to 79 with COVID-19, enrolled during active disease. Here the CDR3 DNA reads TGTGCCAGCAGTTACGGGACAGGGGACCCTCGACGACTGTTTTTT. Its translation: CASSYGTGDPRRLFF.